This T cell receptor (beta chain) derives from a study of T cells expressing NK-cell markers. The overall study: Sequenced donors, eight in total, included seven who were HCMV-seropositive and one who was seronegative. Study outcomes and limitations: Of the CD8+ T cell pool in over 5 donors, roughly 1.0-8% was accounted for by dominant NKG2C+ clonotypes.

It was by 5'RACE template switching with UMIs that TCR beta cDNA was made. TCRdb re-called the 5' RACE reads and catalogs CDR3 proteins one per entry, DNA excluded. This sample contains about 550,000 distinct CDR3 sequences. The CDR3 spans 13 residues. The germline V gene encodes CDR1 MNHEY and CDR2 SVGEGT. As concerns this clonotype: Its antigen is still unknown.

The sample was blood T cells: a sorted CD56 or NKG2C T cell subset, CD4+ or CD8+ T cells, or bulk PBMC T cells (not recorded which). The TCR originated in a man aged 18 to 29 in good health. The genes are TRBV6-2 or TRBV6-3 and TRBJ1-5. The chain's CDR3 is CASRQRTYQPQHF.